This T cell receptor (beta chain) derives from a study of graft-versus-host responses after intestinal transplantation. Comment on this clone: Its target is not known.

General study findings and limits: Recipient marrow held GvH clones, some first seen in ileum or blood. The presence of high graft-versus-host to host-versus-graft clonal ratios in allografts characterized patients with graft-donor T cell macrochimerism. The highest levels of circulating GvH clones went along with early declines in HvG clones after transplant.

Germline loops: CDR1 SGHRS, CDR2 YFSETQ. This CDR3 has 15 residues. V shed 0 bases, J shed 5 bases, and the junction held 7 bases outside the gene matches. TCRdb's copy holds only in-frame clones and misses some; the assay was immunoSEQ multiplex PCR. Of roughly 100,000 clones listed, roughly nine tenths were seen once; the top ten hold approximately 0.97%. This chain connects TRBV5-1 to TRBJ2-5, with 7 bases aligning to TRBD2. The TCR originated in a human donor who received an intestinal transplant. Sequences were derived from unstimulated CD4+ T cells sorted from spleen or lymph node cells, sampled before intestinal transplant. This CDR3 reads CASSLVPAGTETQYF. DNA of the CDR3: TGCGCCAGCAGCTTGGTGCCAGCGGGAACTGAGACCCAGTACTTC. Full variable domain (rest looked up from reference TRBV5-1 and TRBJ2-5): KAGVTQTPRYLIKTRGQQVTLSCSPISGHRSVSWYQQTPGQGLQFLFEYFSETQRNKGNFPGRFSGRQFSNSRSEMNVSTLELGDSALYLCASSLVPAGTETQYFGPGTRLLVL.